The T cell receptor (beta chain) described here comes from a study of T cells after yellow fever vaccination (dated by TCRdb to about 2019). Some background on the complete study: The SMART-Seq v4 Ultra Low Input RNA kit was used to prepare libraries from fractions with low cell numbers. Two healthy male donors, one aged 18 to 30 and one aged 30 to 39 years, were included in the cohort. Bulk PBMC replicates and cell subsets were isolated from blood drawn at multiple timepoints before and after both primary and secondary immunization. To follow T-cell clones before and after primary and booster YFV17D yellow fever vaccination, bulk TCR alpha and beta repertoires were sequenced over time. Here is what the overall study found, with its caveats: Computational filtering was needed because FACS-sorted repertoires could contain abundant contaminating clonotypes from the bulk population. Compared with the primary T-cell response, the secondary T-cell response was faster but weaker, reaching its peak on day 5 rather than on day 15. A small fraction of clonotypes showed up in both the CD4 and CD8 compartments, probably as a result of convergent recombination. After the booster, most of the clones that had expanded following primary vaccination were detected again (just under 97% of CD4 and 88% of CD8), which suggests that memory was broadly maintained. The study included only two donors, which limits how far the findings can be generalized.

Many counts were recorded for this clonotype. The antigen this receptor binds is unknown. No base quality values were provided; no much bigger clone lies one nucleotide off. Taken with the paper, the label for treatment or condition translates to: live attenuated yellow fever vaccine strain. PBMCs were isolated from peripheral blood using a standard Ficoll-Paque protocol. Dynabeads CD4 and CD8 positive selection kits were used to isolate the CD4 and CD8 T-cell fractions. TriZol was used to extract RNA from bulk PBMCs, CD4 and CD8 fractions, and dextramer-positive and dextramer-negative fractions. The trim is 5 bases for V and 0 bases for J, with a gap of 20 bases between the germline ends. The germline V gene specifies SNHLY as CDR1 and FYNNEI as CDR2. The cysteine opens and the phenylalanine closes a CDR3 of 18 amino acids. CDR3 DNA is the only sequence kept; it has 54 bases, read in frame from the first base.

Synthesis of TCR cDNA relied on 5'RACE template switching, a step that introduced a universal primer site along with unique molecular identifiers. Priming for cDNA synthesis came from both the TCR alpha and TCR beta constant segments. Libraries were amplified in two PCR steps, with sample barcodes and sequencing adapters added in the second step. Sequencing of libraries was performed on Illumina HiSeq 2500 (2x100 bp) or NovaSeq (2x150 bp). Under the source paper's analysis protocol: MIGEC was used to demultiplex reads and collapse the reads into UMI consensus sequences, and MiXCR was used for V(D)J alignment. Vaccine-responding clonotypes were identified with edgeR using replicate PBMC samples, with FDR below 0.01 and a log2 fold change above 5 up to day 15 being required. CD4 or CD8 identity was assigned to each bulk clonotype according to whether the clonotype was present at higher abundance in the sequenced CD4 repertoire or the sequenced CD8 repertoire. TCRdb redid the processing of the public reads, applying fastp at Q25 and MiXCR, and retained in-frame beta chains. Entries are consolidated by CDR3 protein sequence, retaining the most common genes and DNA. The V and J calls were not made by the authors but by TCRdb's processing. The sample has over 150,000 distinct CDR3 sequences on record, roughly 6.2% of them singletons. The top ten hold just under 3% of the sample.

Here the sequenced sample was CD4+ T cells sorted from PBMCs, taken on the day of the first yellow fever vaccination. The receptor's source is a man younger than 35 who received the YFV17D yellow fever vaccine. This chain joins TRBV2 to TRBJ2-1; the D gene is perhaps TRBD2, from 5 matching bases. The CDR3 region: CASSSRPSRAPSYNEQFF. The DNA sequence follows: TGTGCCAGCAGTAGCCGGCCATCGAGGGCTCCCTCCTACAATGAGCAGTTCTTC.